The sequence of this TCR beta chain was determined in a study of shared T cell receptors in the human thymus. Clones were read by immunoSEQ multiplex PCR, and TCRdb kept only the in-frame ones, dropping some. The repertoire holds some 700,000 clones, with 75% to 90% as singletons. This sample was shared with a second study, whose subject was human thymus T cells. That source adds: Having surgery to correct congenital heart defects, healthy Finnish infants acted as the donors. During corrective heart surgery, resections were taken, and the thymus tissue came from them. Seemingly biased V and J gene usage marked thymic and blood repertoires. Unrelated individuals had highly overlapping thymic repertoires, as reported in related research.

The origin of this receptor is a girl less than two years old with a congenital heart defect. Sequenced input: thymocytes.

The CDR3 bases are TGTGCCAGCAGTTCGCCCGGCCCTAGGAATGAGCAGTTCTTC. As protein: CASSSPGPRNEQFF. This rearrangement joins TRBV28 to TRBJ2-1; no clear D gene. The CDR3 totals 14 residues. Deletions cut 4 bases from V and 7 bases from J, with 14 bases between. Per the germline V gene, CDR1 is MDHEN and CDR2 is SYDVKM.